Described below is a single TCR beta chain sequence and its context. Its target is unknown. The missing CDR3 end, 3 residues past where the read stops, is filled in from the germline J gene. The sample belongs to a study of T cells in women clearing cervical HPV infection. In the study overall: Cases were women with histologically confirmed HPV16-related CIN3 or worse, including 2 invasive cancers. Only a few women had HLA typing results available.

Findings and caveats of the study: CIN3+ cases had significantly higher TCR repertoire richness than controls, but evenness did not differ.

Germline assignment: CDR1 SGHVS and CDR2 FNYEAQ. This CDR3 comprises 15 residues. Generated by immunoSEQ multiplex PCR, the TCRdb table keeps only in-frame clones and is missing some. This sample's clone table lists roughly 30,000 clones. The sequence derives from a woman aged 18 to 75 with a cervical HPV16 infection that either progressed to CIN3+ or cleared (not recorded which). Sequences were obtained from blood buffy coat. The V call is TRBV7-6, the J call TRBJ2-3; D call uncertain. The sequenced part of the CDR3 DNA is TGTGCCAGCAGCCCAAAGGAATTTGGCGGAGAGACG. It is translated as CASSPKEFGGET. The entire CDR3 sequence reads CASSPKEFGGETQYF.